This T cell receptor (beta chain) was documented in a study of blood T cell repertoires in COVID-19. The overall study: The United States, Italy and Spain supplied acute and convalescent COVID-19 samples.

Method: immunoSEQ multiplex PCR; TCRdb's copy keeps in-frame clones and lacks some. The sample contains 250,000 to 350,000 clones, about 90% of which appear only once. Trimming cost V 7 bases and J 3 bases, with 10 bases left between them. Germline lookup yields CDR1 MNHEY and CDR2 SVGAGI. The CDR3 is 13 amino acids. The chain joins TRBV6-5 to TRBJ2-1, with D unresolved. This sequence originates from a woman between 50 and 59 years old who had recovered from COVID-19. Sequencing input: peripheral blood. CDR3 nucleotides: TGTGCCAGCAATAGAGCGAGCTACAATGAGCAGTTCTTC. Translation: CASNRASYNEQFF.